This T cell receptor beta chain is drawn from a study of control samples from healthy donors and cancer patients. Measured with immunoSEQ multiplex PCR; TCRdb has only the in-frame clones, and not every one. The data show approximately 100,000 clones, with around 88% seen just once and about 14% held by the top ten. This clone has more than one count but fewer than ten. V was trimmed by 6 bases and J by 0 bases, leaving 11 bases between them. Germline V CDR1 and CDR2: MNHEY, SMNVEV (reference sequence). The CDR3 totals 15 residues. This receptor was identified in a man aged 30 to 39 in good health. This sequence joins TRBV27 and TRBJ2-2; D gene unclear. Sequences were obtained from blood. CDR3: CASSPHSANTGELFF. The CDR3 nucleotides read TGTGCCAGCAGCCCCCACAGCGCGAACACCGGGGAGCTGTTTTTT.